These 10 T cell receptor beta chains share one sample of origin, sequenced in a study of T cells in Graves' hyperthyroidism and ophthalmopathy. TCR beta CDR3 sequences were amplified from RNA transcripts. An initial round of RT-PCR targeting the TCR CDR3 relied on the HTBI primer set. TCRdb itself ran the multiplex PCR reads through MiXCR, one entry per CDR3 protein. The sample lists roughly 300,000 distinct CDR3 sequences, approximately 13% occurring once. Sequencing was done on a sample of blood. The source of these receptors is a woman between 25 and 40 years old with Graves' hyperthyroidism.

V is TRBV7-9 and J is TRBJ1-2, with 7 bases that match TRBD1. In germline, CDR1 is SEHNR, CDR2 FQNEAQ (reference sequence). Germline trimming cut 5 bases from V and 0 bases from J; bases unmatched to any gene: 6. The CDR3 sequence is 15 residues long. The DNA for the CDR3 is TGTGCCAGCAGCGTTTCGGGACAGACTAACTATGGCTACACCTTC. Translated: CASSVSGQTNYGYTF.

This clonotype appeared a few times. The chain couples TRBV12-3 or TRBV12-4 to TRBJ1-3; D uncertain. The CDR3 runs 17 residues. Trimming removed 2 bases from V and 0 bases from J, with 14 bases in between. The CDR3 sequence: CASSLPLRRPSGNTIYF. Written as DNA, the CDR3 is TGTGCCAGCAGTTTACCCCTTAGACGGCCCTCTGGAAACACCATATATTTT.

This clonotype was seen ten or more times. V and J are TRBV7-2 and TRBJ1-2; no definite D call. Germline V lookup: CDR1 SGHTA, CDR2 FQGNSA. V was trimmed by 7 bases and J by 4 bases, leaving 13 bases between them. The CDR3 has 13 amino acids. The DNA of the CDR3 is TGTGCCAGCACCTTGTCCATGTTCTATGGCTACACCTTC. Translated: CASTLSMFYGYTF.

This clonotype was counted at least ten times. The gene calls are TRBV6-2 or TRBV6-3 and TRBJ2-7, with D possibly being TRBD2 (8 bases). This CDR3 comprises 18 residues. Germline-derived CDR1 and CDR2 are MNHEY and SVGEGT. Trimming cost V 4 bases and J 3 bases, with 25 bases left between them. This CDR3 is CASSWSPGQPSGGYEQYF. CDR3 bases: TGTGCCAGCAGTTGGAGCCCGGGACAGCCAAGCGGGGGCTACGAGCAGTACTTC.

This clonotype was seen only a few times. The rearrangement uses TRBV3-1 and TRBJ2-2; D is uncertain. CDR1 is LGHDT and CDR2 is YNNKEL in the germline V gene (reference sequence). Trimming took off 4 bases at V and 5 bases at J, with 14 bases between the two ends. This CDR3 is built from 15 residues. CDR3: CASSPVNRGTGELFF. The CDR3 nucleotides are TGTGCCAGCAGCCCTGTCAACCGTGGGACCGGGGAGCTGTTTTTT.

The rearrangement links TRBV6-4 to TRBJ2-2, with 9 positions matching TRBD2. Looked up from germline, CDR1 is MRHNA and CDR2 is SNTAGT. With 2 bases clipped from V and 3 bases from J, the junction kept 7 bases outside the gene matches. This CDR3 is built from 17 residues. The CDR3 loop is CASSDAASGDYTGELFF. CDR3 DNA: TGTGCCAGCAGTGACGCCGCTAGCGGGGATTACACCGGGGAGCTGTTTTTT.

The rearrangement links TRBV19 to TRBJ2-1; TRBD2 matches 10 bases. The junction had 9 bases not matched to a gene; V was cut back by 6 bases and J by 4 bases. CDR1 is LNHDA and CDR2 is SQIVND in the germline V gene (reference sequence). CDR3 length equals 16 residues. CDR3 nucleotide sequence: TGTGCCAGTAGCGGAAGGGGACTAGCGATGTACAATGAGCAGTTCTTC. It translates to CASSGRGLAMYNEQFF.

This clonotype was counted ten times or more. This chain connects TRBV12-3 or TRBV12-4 to TRBJ1-5; no firm D call. V was shortened by 8 bases and J by 2 bases, with 16 bases between the two germline ends. CDR3 length: 15 amino acids. The DNA of the CDR3 is TGTGCCAGCGCCCGGGCCCGGGCGGGCAATCAGCCCCAGCATTTT. Its translation is CASARARAGNQPQHF.

This clonotype came up many times. V usage is TRBV24-1 and J usage is TRBJ1-5; D gene unclear. Germline V gene data show CDR1 as KGHDR and CDR2 as SFDVKD. Trimming took off 2 bases at V and 14 bases at J, with 12 bases between the two ends. This CDR3 has 12 amino acids. The DNA for the CDR3 is TGTGCCACCAGTGATTCGACACGAAAGAAGCATTTT. It translates to CATSDSTRKKHF.

This clonotype was seen a few times. The chain couples TRBV9 to TRBJ1-1; D is ambiguous. Germline CDR1 reads SGDLS; CDR2 reads YYNGEE. The CDR3 is 12 amino acids. The V gene lost 3 bases and the J gene lost 5 bases, with 8 bases spanning the gap. The CDR3 sequence is CASSGLGTEAFF. CDR3 nucleotides: TGTGCCAGCAGCGGGCTGGGAACTGAAGCTTTCTTT. The variable domain in full, with the rest retrieved from reference TRBV9 and TRBJ1-1, is DSGVTQTPKHLITATGQRVTLRCSPRSGDLSVYWYQQSLDQGLQFLIQYYNGEERAKGNILERFSAQQFPDLHSELNLSSLELGDSALYFCASSGLGTEAFFGQGTRLTVV.